Below, 27 T cell receptor beta chains from the same sample are listed, as sequenced in a study of shared clonotypes between healthy human individuals. Sequencing was performed with immunoSEQ multiplex PCR; in TCRdb, only in-frame clones are kept and a portion is missing. The table has 470,000 or so clones, around 80% seen once. The sequenced sample consisted of PBMCs. The receptors originated from a woman between 40 and 55 years old in good health. Some clones in this sample may be carry-over from other donors' samples.

The chain links TRBV4-2 to TRBJ1-5; no reliable D call. The CDR3 is 17 residues long. Per germline, CDR1 LGHNA and CDR2 YNFKEQ. Trimming pared 1 base from V and 2 bases from J, leaving 15 bases between. The DNA of the CDR3 is TGTGCCAGCAGCCAAGTCGAGGGCCTTATGGGCAATCAGCCCCAGCATTTT. Translation gives CASSQVEGLMGNQPQHF.

In its sample, this clone was seen many times. V usage is TRBV29-1 and J usage is TRBJ2-1, with D possibly matching TRBD1 (6 bases). Germline V gives CDR1 SQVTM, CDR2 ANQGSEA. V gave up 4 bases and J gave up 4 bases, with 14 bases separating them. This CDR3 region has 14 residues. The CDR3 DNA is TGCAGCGTTGGCCTGTTGGACAGATACAATGAGCAGTTCTTC. Its translation is CSVGLLDRYNEQFF.

The chain combines TRBV7-2 with TRBJ2-4; 9 nucleotides align to TRBD2. Germline CDR1 SGHTA, CDR2 FQGNSA. V trimming: 6 bases; J trimming: 6 bases; junction bases outside the gene matches: 6. This CDR3 region has 14 residues. For the CDR3, the DNA is TGTGCCAGCAGTTCCCGACTAGCGGCAAACATTCAGTACTTC. Translating it yields CASSSRLAANIQYF.

The CDR3 coding sequence is TGTGCCAGTAGCCACGGGCAGGGGTTGGGAGAGACCCAGTACTTC. Protein product: CASSHGQGLGETQYF. The rearrangement links TRBV19 to TRBJ2-5, with D maybe TRBD1 (6 bases). The CDR3 sequence is 15 residues long. V was pared by 6 bases and J by 4 bases, with 18 bases between. The V gene's germline CDR1 is LNHDA and CDR2 SQIVND (reference sequence).

The genes are TRBV5-5 and TRBJ2-7; D uncertain. The length of the CDR3 is 16 residues. The germline V gene encodes CDR1 SGHKS and CDR2 YYEKEE (reference sequence). V was pared by 2 bases and J by 5 bases, with 20 bases between. CDR3 nucleotides: TGTGCCAGCAGCTTTTGGGGTCAGGTGAGAGACGACGAGCAGTACTTC. Its protein product is CASSFWGQVRDDEQYF.

CDR3 sequence reads: CASSYRGGSGNTGELFF. CDR3 nucleotide sequence: TGTGCCAGCAGCTACAGGGGTGGTAGCGGGAACACCGGGGAGCTGTTTTTT. The chain carries TRBV5-5 and TRBJ2-2, with a tentative D call TRBD1 (7 bases). V was clipped by 3 bases and J by 1 base, with 16 bases between them. The germline gives CDR1 SGHKS, CDR2 YYEKEE (reference sequence). This CDR3 is 17 amino acids long.

This clone is a singleton in its sample. V and J are TRBV19 and TRBJ2-7, with D uncertain. The V gene's germline CDR1 is LNHDA and CDR2 SQIVND (reference sequence). The V end lost 3 bases, the J end lost 1 base, and 13 bases lay between the germline ends. The CDR3 runs 15 residues. In nucleotides, the CDR3 is TGTGCCAGTAGTATTCAGTTAGGACCATCCTACGAGCAGTACTTC. As protein: CASSIQLGPSYEQYF.

V is TRBV28 and J is TRBJ1-2; D is unresolved. The CDR3 length is 12 residues. Per the germline V gene, CDR1 is MDHEN and CDR2 is SYDVKM. V lost 8 bases and J lost 7, with 14 bases in between. The CDR3 here is CASQKQVSGYTF. The CDR3 bases are TGTGCCAGCCAAAAGCAGGTCTCTGGCTACACCTTC.

Points on this clone: This likely traces to a read error, being one base from a far larger clone. The rearrangement links TRBV5-1 to TRBJ2-7, with D hard to call. Per the germline V gene, CDR1 is SGHRS and CDR2 is YFSETQ. The length of the CDR3 is 13 residues. This CDR3 reads CASSAEISYGQYF. The CDR3, as DNA: TGCGCCAGTTCGGCGGAGATCTCCTACGGGCAGTACTTC.

The chain employs TRBV20-1 and TRBJ2-3, with D tentatively TRBD1 or TRBD2 (5 bases each). Germline values: CDR1 DFQATT, CDR2 SNEGSKA (reference sequence). The CDR3 is 11 amino acids. The ends were cut back, 8 bases at V and 5 bases at J, with 11 bases in the middle. CDR3 in DNA: TGCAGTCCCGGGGCCGAAGATACGCAGTATTTT. Translating it yields CSPGAEDTQYF.

This chain uses TRBV27 with TRBJ2-7; TRBD2 agrees at 9 bases. The CDR3 contains 14 residues. Germline CDR1 is MNHEY and CDR2 is SMNVEV (reference sequence). Trimming took 6 bases from V and 7 from J; bases not matched to a gene: 10. CDR3 in DNA: TGTGCCAGCAGCCCTAGCGGGATGGGGGGGGAGCAGTACTTC. Its translation: CASSPSGMGGEQYF.

The V call is TRBV19, the J call TRBJ1-5; D uncertain. Germline CDR1 reads LNHDA; CDR2 reads SQIVND (reference sequence). The V gene lost 3 bases and the J gene lost 2 bases, with 2 bases spanning the gap. The CDR3 consists of 12 residues. CDR3 DNA sequence: TGTGCCAGTAGTATGGGCAATCAGCCCCAGCATTTT. Encoded protein: CASSMGNQPQHF.

This clone was seen once. The chain combines TRBV7-6 with TRBJ1-1; 10 bases are shared with TRBD1. From germline, CDR1 is SGHVS and CDR2 FNYEAQ. The junction had 3 bases not matched to a gene; V was cut back by 5 bases and J by 6 bases. This CDR3 region has 13 residues. This CDR3 reads CASSRGQGAEAFF. CDR3 coding DNA: TGTGCCAGCAGCCGTGGACAGGGGGCTGAAGCTTTCTTT.

This clone has a single count. J is TRBJ1-2 and V is TRBV28; D gene ambiguous. Germline V gene data show CDR1 as MDHEN and CDR2 as SYDVKM. V was cut by 4 bases and J by 2 bases, with 5 bases left in between. The CDR3 is 12 amino acids. CDR3 coding DNA: TGTGCCAGCAGTTCGAACAACTATGGCTACACCTTC. It codes for CASSSNNYGYTF.

Regarding this clone: Other DNA variants within this sample encode the same CDR3. The rearrangement joins TRBV11-2 to TRBJ2-7; D remains unclear. CDR3 length: 13 residues. V was clipped by 1 base and J by 2 bases, with 6 bases between them. Germline V lookup: CDR1 SGHAT, CDR2 FQNNGV. This CDR3 is CASSLAGTYEQYF. In nucleotides, the CDR3 is TGTGCCAGCAGCTTAGCGGGTACCTACGAGCAGTACTTC.

This CDR3 reads CASSLNSRDQQFF. CDR3 in DNA: TGTGCCAGCAGCTTAAACTCCCGGGACCAGCAGTTCTTC. This chain connects TRBV11-3 to TRBJ2-1; D is possibly TRBD1 or TRBD2 (5 bases each). V lost 2 bases and J lost 11, with 13 bases in between. Germline CDR1 SGHNT, CDR2 YENEEA. The CDR3 contains 13 residues.

As concerns this clone: The junction departs from the called germline gene at one end, perhaps through a read error. The chain links TRBV7-2 to TRBJ2-7; no definite D call. Germline CDR1 SGHTA, CDR2 FQGNSA. This CDR3 contains 10 residues. As DNA, the CDR3 is TGTGCCAGCAGCCCGGACCCGACCTCCTTC. It encodes CASSPDPTSF.

The rearrangement joins TRBV7-8 to TRBJ1-5; no definite D call. CDR3 size: 14 residues. The germline V gene encodes CDR1 SGHVS and CDR2 FQNEAQ. The V end lost 1 base, the J end lost 3 bases, and 7 bases lay between the germline ends. The CDR3 loop reads CASSLDSYNQPQHF. DNA for the CDR3: TGTGCCAGCAGCTTAGACAGTTACAATCAGCCCCAGCATTTT. The whole variable domain, filled in from reference TRBV7-8 and TRBJ1-5, reads GAGVSQSPRYKVAKRGQDVALRCDPISGHVSLFWYQQALGQGPEFLTYFQNEAQLDKSGLPSDRFFAERPEGSVSTLKIQRTQQEDSAVYLCASSLDSYNQPQHFGDGTRLSIL.

The chain links TRBV18 to TRBJ2-3, with 8 bases identical to TRBD1. The ends lost 2 bases at V and 3 bases at J; junction bases unmatched: 7. The CDR3 sequence is 16 residues long. From germline, CDR1 is KGHSH and CDR2 LQKENI. The CDR3 protein is CASSPFRQGKTDTQYF. The CDR3 bases are TGTGCCAGCTCACCATTTCGACAGGGGAAGACAGATACGCAGTATTTT.

V gene TRBV18 combines with J gene TRBJ2-7; D unclear. This CDR3 spans 10 amino acids. Germline V gene data show CDR1 as KGHSH and CDR2 as LQKENI. The V and J ends lost 3 bases and 5 bases respectively, with 2 bases between them. CDR3 amino acids: CASSPNEQYF. CDR3 DNA sequence: TGTGCCAGCTCACCGAACGAGCAGTACTTC.

The gene calls are TRBV28 and TRBJ2-7, with 11 bases lining up with TRBD2. From germline, CDR1 is MDHEN and CDR2 SYDVKM. V lost 2 bases and J lost 2; bases outside the gene matches: 11. The length of the CDR3 is 18 residues. The CDR3 here is CASSLGAIAGGNPYEQYF. The CDR3, as DNA: TGTGCCAGCAGTTTAGGGGCCATAGCGGGAGGGAATCCCTACGAGCAGTACTTC.

This chain links TRBV4-1 with TRBJ2-5; TRBD1 agrees at 10 bases. After removal of 6 bases from V and 2 bases from J, the junction contained 6 bases not matched to a gene. The CDR3 has 15 residues. Germline V gives CDR1 MGHRA, CDR2 YSYEKL. The CDR3 spells CASRWTGGRQETQYF. The CDR3 region has the DNA TGCGCCAGCAGGTGGACAGGGGGGAGGCAAGAGACCCAGTACTTC.

As concerns this clone: The same CDR3 arises from other DNA sequences in this sample as well. The rearrangement uses TRBV28 and TRBJ2-2; weak D call: TRBD2 (5 bases). Trimming removed 4 bases at V and 3 bases at J, with 12 bases between. Germline V gene data show CDR1 as MDHEN and CDR2 as SYDVKM. This CDR3 is built from 15 residues. For the CDR3, the DNA is TGTGCCAGCAGTTCGGCTAGCCGGGACACCGGGGAGCTGTTTTTT. It specifies CASSSASRDTGELFF.

The chain links TRBV5-6 to TRBJ1-4; D uncertain. Germline V CDR1 and CDR2: SGHDT, YYEEEE. CDR3 length equals 14 residues. Trimming took off 1 base at V and 8 bases at J, with 12 bases between the two ends. This CDR3 is CASSLKLKYEKLFF. The CDR3 DNA reads TGTGCCAGCAGCTTGAAACTGAAGTACGAAAAACTGTTTTTT.

This clone was detected only a few times. The J gene is TRBJ1-2, the V gene TRBV10-3, with D possibly TRBD1 on 5 matching bases. This CDR3 region has 14 residues. Trimming removed 4 bases at V and 4 bases at J, with 13 bases between. Germline V CDR1 and CDR2: ENHRY, SYGVKD. The DNA for the CDR3 is TGTGCCATCAGTGTGCTGGGGACGGGCTATGGCTACACCTTC. This sequence encodes CAISVLGTGYGYTF.

The chain recombines TRBV20-1 with TRBJ2-5; D gene ambiguous. Trimming removed 5 bases at V and 4 bases at J, with 5 bases between. The CDR3 has 10 residues. Germline V lookup: CDR1 DFQATT, CDR2 SNEGSKA (reference sequence). CDR3 coding DNA: TGCAGTGCTTTTAGAGAGACCCAGTACTTC. Translating gives CSAFRETQYF.

This sequence joins TRBV11-3 and TRBJ2-7, with D possibly matching TRBD2 (5 bases). CDR1 is SGHNT, CDR2 YENEEA, per germline. CDR3 size: 15 residues. The V end was cut by 2 bases, the J end by 3 bases, with 14 bases between. This CDR3 reads CASSLTAARGYEQYF. The CDR3, as DNA: TGTGCCAGCAGCTTAACGGCGGCACGGGGCTACGAGCAGTACTTC.